The rows below give T cell receptor beta chains drawn from one sample of a study of blood T cell repertoires in COVID-19. Profiling relied on immunoSEQ multiplex PCR, and the TCRdb table lists in-frame clones only, not all of them. The sample lists over 100,000 clones, approximately 86% occurring once. Sequencing was performed on peripheral blood. These receptors came from a man in his forties or fifties with acute or convalescent COVID-19. Both conserved end residues are part of each CDR3. D genes are given only for firm matches. Not every row has a clone size; where given, it reads once, few, many or a size class.

abundance: -; j_gene: TRBJ1-2; v_gene: TRBV24-1; d_gene: -; CDR3aa: CATSIQGPAYGYTF; CDR3nt: TGTGCCACCAGCATACAGGGTCCAGCCTATGGCTACACCTTC
abundance: -; j_gene: TRBJ2-7; v_gene: TRBV6-5; d_gene: -; CDR3aa: CASRTLWGGRYEQYF; CDR3nt: TGTGCCAGCAGAACCCTTTGGGGGGGCCGTTACGAGCAGTACTTC
abundance: -; j_gene: TRBJ2-2; v_gene: TRBV6-1; d_gene: -; CDR3aa: CASTRTTNTGELFF; CDR3nt: TGTGCCAGCACCCGGACAACGAACACCGGGGAGCTGTTTTTT
abundance: -; j_gene: TRBJ2-7; v_gene: TRBV11-3; d_gene: TRBD1; CDR3aa: CASSKGQSSYEQYF; CDR3nt: TGTGCCAGCAGCAAGGGACAGAGCTCCTACGAGCAGTACTTC
abundance: -; j_gene: TRBJ2-7; v_gene: TRBV29-1; d_gene: -; CDR3aa: CSVATDSYEQYF; CDR3nt: TGCAGCGTCGCGACAGATTCCTACGAGCAGTACTTC
abundance: -; j_gene: TRBJ2-7; v_gene: TRBV19; d_gene: -; CDR3aa: CASSIFGRYEQYF; CDR3nt: TGTGCCAGTAGTATCTTTGGCAGGTACGAGCAGTACTTC
abundance: few; j_gene: TRBJ2-7; v_gene: TRBV5-1; d_gene: -; CDR3aa: CASSLQDSYEQYF; CDR3nt: TGCGCCAGCAGCTTACAGGACTCCTACGAGCAGTACTTC
abundance: -; j_gene: TRBJ2-1; v_gene: TRBV7-2; d_gene: TRBD1; CDR3aa: CASSFRDSYNEQFF; CDR3nt: TGTGCCAGCAGCTTTCGGGACAGCTATAATGAGCAGTTCTTC
abundance: many; j_gene: TRBJ1-5; v_gene: TRBV5-5; d_gene: -; CDR3aa: CASSSHGGGNQPQHF; CDR3nt: TGTGCCAGCAGCTCCCATGGGGGCGGCAATCAGCCCCAGCATTTT
abundance: -; j_gene: TRBJ2-7; v_gene: TRBV5-1; d_gene: TRBD2; CDR3aa: CASSQSGRAYEQYF; CDR3nt: TGCGCCAGCAGCCAGAGCGGGAGGGCCTACGAGCAGTACTTC
abundance: once; j_gene: TRBJ1-5; v_gene: TRBV3-1/TRBV3-2; d_gene: -; CDR3aa: CASSRNRDGQPQHF; CDR3nt: TGTGCCAGCAGCCGCAACAGGGACGGTCAGCCCCAGCATTTT
abundance: -; j_gene: TRBJ1-5; v_gene: TRBV2; d_gene: -; CDR3aa: CASRQGVSNQPQHF; CDR3nt: TGTGCCAGCAGACAGGGCGTTAGCAATCAGCCCCAGCATTTT
abundance: -; j_gene: TRBJ1-2; v_gene: TRBV19; d_gene: -; CDR3aa: CATRAGNYGYTF; CDR3nt: TGTGCCACCAGGGCGGGAAACTATGGCTACACCTTC
abundance: -; j_gene: TRBJ2-5; v_gene: TRBV19; d_gene: TRBD2; CDR3aa: CASSTTGTSGRETQYF; CDR3nt: TGTGCCAGTAGTACTACCGGGACTAGCGGAAGGGAGACCCAGTACTTC
abundance: -; j_gene: TRBJ2-3; v_gene: TRBV15; d_gene: TRBD1; CDR3aa: CATSRVGQAGTDTQYF; CDR3nt: TGTGCCACCAGCAGAGTGGGACAGGCTGGCACAGATACGCAGTATTTT
abundance: -; j_gene: TRBJ1-6; v_gene: TRBV6-5; d_gene: -; CDR3aa: CASKTDTYNSPLHF; CDR3nt: TGTGCCAGCAAGACAGACACTTATAATTCACCCCTCCACTTT
abundance: few; j_gene: TRBJ1-1; v_gene: TRBV11-1; d_gene: -; CDR3aa: CASSTTGGNTEAFF; CDR3nt: TGTGCCAGCAGCACAACCGGGGGTAACACTGAAGCTTTCTTT
abundance: -; j_gene: TRBJ1-5; v_gene: TRBV7-9; d_gene: -; CDR3aa: CASSLDLGGNQPQHF; CDR3nt: TGTGCCAGCAGCTTAGATCTGGGGGGAAATCAGCCCCAGCATTTT
abundance: -; j_gene: TRBJ1-3; v_gene: TRBV5-1; d_gene: -; CDR3aa: CASSPGAQSGNTIYF; CDR3nt: TGCGCCAGCAGCCCTGGGGCCCAATCTGGAAACACCATATATTTT
abundance: -; j_gene: TRBJ1-5; v_gene: TRBV19; d_gene: -; CDR3aa: CASSMDTNQPQHF; CDR3nt: TGTGCCAGTAGTATGGACACCAATCAGCCCCAGCATTTT
abundance: -; j_gene: TRBJ1-2; v_gene: TRBV6-6; d_gene: -; CDR3aa: CASSQIGTTPRGYGYTF; CDR3nt: TGTGCCAGCAGTCAAATCGGGACAACCCCCAGAGGCTATGGCTACACCTTC
abundance: -; j_gene: TRBJ2-2; v_gene: TRBV19; d_gene: TRBD1; CDR3aa: CASSIDPRQGANTGELFF; CDR3nt: TGTGCCAGTAGTATAGATCCCCGACAGGGGGCGAACACCGGGGAGCTGTTTTTT
abundance: -; j_gene: TRBJ1-2; v_gene: TRBV29-1; d_gene: -; CDR3aa: CSVEIAGAGYTF; CDR3nt: TGCAGCGTTGAAATTGCGGGGGCGGGCTACACCTTC
abundance: -; j_gene: TRBJ1-4; v_gene: TRBV5-1; d_gene: -; CDR3aa: CASSESGDEKLFF; CDR3nt: TGCGCCAGCAGCGAGTCAGGGGATGAAAAACTGTTTTTT
abundance: once; j_gene: TRBJ1-2; v_gene: TRBV5-4; d_gene: -; CDR3aa: CASSLGGVGGSYGYTF; CDR3nt: TGTGCCAGCAGCTTGGGAGGGGTGGGGGGTAGCTATGGCTACACCTTC
abundance: once; j_gene: TRBJ1-4; v_gene: TRBV6-2/TRBV6-3; d_gene: -; CDR3aa: CASSLPTTGPTNEKLFF; CDR3nt: TGTGCCAGCAGCCTGCCCACGACTGGCCCAACTAATGAAAAACTGTTTTTT
abundance: -; j_gene: TRBJ2-2; v_gene: TRBV11-2; d_gene: -; CDR3aa: CASSLGLDTGELFF; CDR3nt: TGTGCCAGCAGCTTGGGGCTAGACACCGGGGAGCTGTTTTTT
abundance: -; j_gene: TRBJ1-1; v_gene: TRBV5-1; d_gene: -; CDR3aa: CATSQDPNTEAFF; CDR3nt: TGCGCCACCTCACAGGACCCGAACACTGAAGCTTTCTTT
abundance: -; j_gene: TRBJ2-7; v_gene: TRBV27; d_gene: TRBD1; CDR3aa: CASSYGQGYEQYF; CDR3nt: TGTGCCAGCAGTTATGGACAGGGGTACGAGCAGTACTTC
abundance: -; j_gene: TRBJ1-1; v_gene: TRBV4-1; d_gene: -; CDR3aa: CASSQVDSNTEAFF; CDR3nt: TGCGCCAGCAGCCAGGTAGACAGTAACACTGAAGCTTTCTTT
abundance: -; j_gene: TRBJ1-3; v_gene: TRBV6-1; d_gene: -; CDR3aa: CASSETVGGSGNTIYF; CDR3nt: TGTGCCAGCAGTGAAACGGTGGGAGGGTCTGGAAACACCATATATTTT